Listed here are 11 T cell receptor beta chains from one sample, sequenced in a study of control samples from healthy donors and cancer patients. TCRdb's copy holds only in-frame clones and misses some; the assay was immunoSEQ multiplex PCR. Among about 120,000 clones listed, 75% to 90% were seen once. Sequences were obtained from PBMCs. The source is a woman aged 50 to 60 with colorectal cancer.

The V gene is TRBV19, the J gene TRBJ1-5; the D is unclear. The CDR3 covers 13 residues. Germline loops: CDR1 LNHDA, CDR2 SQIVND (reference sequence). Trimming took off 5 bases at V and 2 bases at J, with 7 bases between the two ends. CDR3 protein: CASSQVGNQPQHF. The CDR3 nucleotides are TGTGCCAGTAGTCAGGTGGGCAATCAGCCCCAGCATTTT.

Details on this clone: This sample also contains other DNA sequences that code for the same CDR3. The CDR3 nucleotides are TGCGCCAGCATCTGGCGGGGGGGTTGGGGTGAGGCCAAAAACATTCAGTACTTC. It codes for CASIWRGGWGEAKNIQYF. This chain links TRBV10-1 with TRBJ2-4; 9 bases agree with TRBD2. The length of the CDR3 is 18 residues. Unmatched junction bases numbered 14, after V lost 7 bases and J lost 1 base. Per germline, CDR1 WNHNN and CDR2 SYGVQD (reference sequence).

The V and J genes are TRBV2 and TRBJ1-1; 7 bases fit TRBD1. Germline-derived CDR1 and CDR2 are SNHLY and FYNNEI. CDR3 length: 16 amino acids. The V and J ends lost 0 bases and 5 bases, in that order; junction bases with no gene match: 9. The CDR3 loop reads CASSEALSGGGTEAFF. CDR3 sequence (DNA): TGTGCCAGCAGTGAAGCGCTTTCAGGGGGAGGGACTGAAGCTTTCTTT. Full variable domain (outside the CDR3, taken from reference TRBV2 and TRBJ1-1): EPEVTQTPSHQVTQMGQEVILRCVPISNHLYFYWYRQILGQKVEFLVSFYNNEISEKSEIFDDQFSVERPDGSNFTLKIRSTKLEDSAMYFCASSEALSGGGTEAFFGQGTRLTVV.

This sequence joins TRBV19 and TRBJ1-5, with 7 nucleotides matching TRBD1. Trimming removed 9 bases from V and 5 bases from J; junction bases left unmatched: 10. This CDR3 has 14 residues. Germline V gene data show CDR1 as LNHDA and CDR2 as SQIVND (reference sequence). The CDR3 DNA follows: TGTGCCAGCAACCCAGGGGGGCCTTATCAGCCCCAGCATTTT. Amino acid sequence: CASNPGGPYQPQHF.

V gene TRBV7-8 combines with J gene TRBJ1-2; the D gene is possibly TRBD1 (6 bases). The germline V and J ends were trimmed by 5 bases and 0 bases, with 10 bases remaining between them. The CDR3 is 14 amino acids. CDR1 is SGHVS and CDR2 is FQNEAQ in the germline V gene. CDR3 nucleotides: TGTGCCAGCAGCCGTGGACAGTCTAACTATGGCTACACCTTC. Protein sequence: CASSRGQSNYGYTF.

This CDR3 reads CASSETWFTEAFF. The CDR3 nucleotides read TGTGCCAGCAGTGAAACATGGTTCACTGAAGCTTTCTTT. The V and J genes are TRBV6-1 and TRBJ1-1; D is unclear. Trimming left V 2 bases short and J 4 bases short, with 8 bases between. The CDR3 is made up of 13 amino acids. Germline CDR1 and CDR2: MNHNS and SASEGT.

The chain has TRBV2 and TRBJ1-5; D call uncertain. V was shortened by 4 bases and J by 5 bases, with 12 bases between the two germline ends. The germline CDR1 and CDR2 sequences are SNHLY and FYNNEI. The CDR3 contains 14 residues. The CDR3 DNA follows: TGTGCCAGCAGTGCCCGCGAGCACGATCAGCCCCAGCATTTT. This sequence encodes CASSAREHDQPQHF.

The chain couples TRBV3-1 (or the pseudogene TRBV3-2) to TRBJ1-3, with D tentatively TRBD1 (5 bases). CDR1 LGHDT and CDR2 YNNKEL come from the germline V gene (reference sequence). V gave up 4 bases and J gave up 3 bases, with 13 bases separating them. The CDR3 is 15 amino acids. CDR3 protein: CASSLQMGVGNTIYF. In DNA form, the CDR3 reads TGTGCCAGCAGCCTCCAGATGGGGGTTGGAAACACCATATATTTT.

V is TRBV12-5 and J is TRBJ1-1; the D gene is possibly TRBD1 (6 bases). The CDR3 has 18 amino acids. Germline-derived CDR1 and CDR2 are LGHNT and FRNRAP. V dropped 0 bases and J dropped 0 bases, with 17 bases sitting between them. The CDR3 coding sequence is TGTGCTAGTGGTTTGGTATGGAGGGGCGGGGGCATGAACACTGAAGCTTTCTTT. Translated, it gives CASGLVWRGGGMNTEAFF.

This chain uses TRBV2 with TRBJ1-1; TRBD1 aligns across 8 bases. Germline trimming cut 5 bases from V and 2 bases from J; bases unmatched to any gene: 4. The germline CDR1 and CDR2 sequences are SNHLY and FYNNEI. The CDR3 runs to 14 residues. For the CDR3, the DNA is TGTGCCAGCAGTTCCGACAGGGGAAACACTGAAGCTTTCTTT. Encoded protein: CASSSDRGNTEAFF. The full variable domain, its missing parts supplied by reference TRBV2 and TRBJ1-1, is EPEVTQTPSHQVTQMGQEVILRCVPISNHLYFYWYRQILGQKVEFLVSFYNNEISEKSEIFDDQFSVERPDGSNFTLKIRSTKLEDSAMYFCASSSDRGNTEAFFGQGTRLTVV.

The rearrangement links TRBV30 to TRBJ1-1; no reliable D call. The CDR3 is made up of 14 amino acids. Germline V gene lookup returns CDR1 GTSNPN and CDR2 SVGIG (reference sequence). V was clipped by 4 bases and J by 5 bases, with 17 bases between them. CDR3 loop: CAWTRRRPLTEAFF. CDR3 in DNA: TGTGCCTGGACAAGACGGAGACCGCTGACTGAAGCTTTCTTT.